The rows below give T cell receptor beta chains drawn from one sample of a study of identifying expanded T cells in peripheral blood. Sequencing was performed with immunoSEQ multiplex PCR; in TCRdb, only in-frame clones are kept and a portion is missing. The sample lists more than 80,000 clones, approximately 88% seen once, with about 4% in the top ten. Sequencing was carried out using blood. The origin of the receptors is a person aged 18 to 75 in good health. CDR3s leave out the opening cysteine and the closing phenylalanine or tryptophan. The D gene is left open where the match is weak.

>.|TRBJ2-7|13|TRBV28
ASSLQGTPSYEQY
>TRBD2|TRBJ2-2|12|TRBV6-1
ASSAVAGAGELF
>.|TRBJ2-5|10|TRBV5-4
ASGLGAETQY
>TRBD2|TRBJ2-5|13|TRBV2
ASSDQLAGMGTQY
>.|TRBJ2-7|12|TRBV7-6
ASSLDRASYEQY
>.|TRBJ1-4|11|TRBV2
ASSEGAGVKLF
>.|TRBJ2-7|14|TRBV7-8
ASSLAGVRGTYEQY
>TRBD2|TRBJ2-2|13|TRBV7-6
ASSRSGGNTGELF
>.|TRBJ2-7|13|TRBV11-2
ASSLGGGGTYEQY
>.|TRBJ1-2|12|TRBV28
ASTAGIGGYGYT
>TRBD1|TRBJ2-1|14|TRBV11-3
ASSWFWDRVFNEQF
>.|TRBJ1-1|12|TRBV9
ASSVAWRNTEAF
>.|TRBJ2-2|13|TRBV2
ASSEITSSTGELF
>TRBD1|TRBJ2-7|11|TRBV6-1
AIARDRVYEQY
>TRBD1|TRBJ2-7|11|TRBV30
AWSADRGHEQY
>.|TRBJ1-2|10|TRBV30
AWAIGPYGYT
>TRBD2|TRBJ2-3|15|TRBV10-1
ASSEAGLAGAGDTQY
>.|TRBJ2-7|11|TRBV28
ASSFRVRNEQY
>TRBD1|TRBJ2-5|14|TRBV6-1
ASSDPGQGNGETQY
>TRBD2|TRBJ2-7|13|TRBV2
ASSLGLAGSYEQY
>.|TRBJ2-7|10|TRBV11-2
ASSRSSYEQY
>.|TRBJ1-5|11|TRBV6-5
ASGDTSHQPQH
>.|TRBJ2-5|12|TRBV6-5
ASGGQLIRETQY
>.|TRBJ2-7|11|TRBV5-4
ASSPGATYEQY
>TRBD2|TRBJ2-1|13|TRBV6-5
ASSRSGRSYNEQF
>.|TRBJ2-1|14|TRBV6-6
ASSYQGESSYNEQF
>.|TRBJ2-2|13|TRBV6-6
ASSIRGADTGELF
>TRBD1|TRBJ2-7|12|TRBV19
ASSMLGQDYEQY
>.|TRBJ1-5|10|TRBV30
AWSVGDQPQH